The 18 T cell receptor beta chains listed next were all sequenced from one sample in a study of T cell responses to AZD1222 COVID-19 vaccine. TCRdb's copy holds only in-frame clones and misses some; the assay was immunoSEQ multiplex PCR. The sample includes some 50,000 clones, around 88% of them seen just once. The specimen comprised peripheral blood, sampled on day 0 of AZD1222 vaccination. All receptors come from an adult in good health.

This rearrangement joins TRBV19 to TRBJ2-3; no firm D call. Germline V gene sequence: CDR1 LNHDA, CDR2 SQIVND (reference sequence). This CDR3 is 15 amino acids long. Between the trimmed V and J ends, which lost 5 bases and 0 bases, there was a span of 12 bases. Written as DNA, the CDR3 is TGTGCCAGTAGTTCCTGGATTACTAGCACAGATACGCAGTATTTT. It encodes CASSSWITSTDTQYF.

The CDR3 sequence is CASSMTVGFNQPQHF. DNA of the CDR3: TGTGCCAGTAGTATGACAGTGGGGTTCAATCAGCCCCAGCATTTT. The chain is built from TRBV19 and TRBJ1-5, with D perhaps matching TRBD1 (5 bases). The length of the CDR3 is 15 residues. Germline V CDR1 and CDR2: LNHDA, SQIVND (reference sequence). V was clipped by 3 bases and J by 3 bases, with 12 bases between them.

The chain joins TRBV25-1 to TRBJ1-5; D call uncertain. V shed 3 bases and J shed 6 bases, with 9 bases lying between them. The length of the CDR3 is 13 residues. The germline gives CDR1 MGHDK, CDR2 SYGVNS. The CDR3 DNA reads TGTGCCAGCAGTGATAGGGTCGGTCAGCCCCAGCATTTT. It yields the protein CASSDRVGQPQHF.

The chain couples TRBV7-9 to TRBJ1-1; 9 bases are a match to TRBD1. From germline, CDR1 is SEHNR and CDR2 FQNEAQ (reference sequence). V trimming: 5 bases; J trimming: 0 bases; junction bases outside the gene matches: 10. CDR3 length equals 17 residues. DNA for the CDR3: TGTGCCAGCAGCGCAGGACAGGGGAAGTCCCTGAACACTGAAGCTTTCTTT. It codes for CASSAGQGKSLNTEAFF.

This clone showed up just once. The V gene is TRBV18, the J gene TRBJ2-7; 8 nucleotides line up with TRBD2. CDR3 size: 15 residues. The ends lost 8 bases at V and 3 bases at J; junction bases unmatched: 12. Looked up from germline, CDR1 is KGHSH and CDR2 is LQKENI. CDR3 sequence (DNA): TGTGCCAGCGCTAGCGGGCCGGGGGGCTACTACGAGCAGTACTTC. It yields the protein CASASGPGGYYEQYF.

This chain connects TRBV18 to TRBJ2-5; perhaps TRBD2 as D (5 bases). Germline assignment: CDR1 KGHSH and CDR2 LQKENI. V was shortened by 8 bases and J by 3 bases, with 7 bases between the two germline ends. The CDR3 covers 11 residues. The CDR3 reads CASAGEETQYF. Here the CDR3 DNA reads TGTGCCAGCGCGGGCGAAGAGACCCAGTACTTC.

The chain employs TRBV27 and TRBJ1-1, with D possibly matching TRBD1 (5 bases). The CDR3 runs to 13 residues. The germline V and J ends were trimmed by 4 bases and 4 bases, with 10 bases remaining between them. CDR1 and CDR2 from the germline V gene are MNHEY and SMNVEV (reference sequence). CDR3 sequence (DNA): TGTGCCAGCAGTTCTGGGGGGATCACTGAAGCTTTCTTT. Translating gives CASSSGGITEAFF.

The chain is built from TRBV6-5 and TRBJ2-2, with D possibly matching TRBD2 (6 bases). Germline lookup yields CDR1 MNHEY and CDR2 SVGAGI. CDR3 size: 15 residues. Trimming pared 5 bases from V and 5 bases from J, leaving 15 bases between. CDR3 in DNA: TGTGCCAGCAGTCGCCGGGACTGGGGGACCGGGGAGCTGTTTTTT. It yields the protein CASSRRDWGTGELFF.

This clone was found a few times. This rearrangement joins TRBV5-6 to TRBJ1-1; D is undetermined. The CDR3 runs 11 residues. CDR1 and CDR2 from the germline V gene are SGHDT and YYEEEE. Trimming pared 4 bases from V and 8 bases from J, leaving 9 bases between. CDR3: CASSPRVEAFF. CDR3 nucleotide sequence: TGTGCCAGCAGCCCGAGGGTAGAAGCTTTCTTT.

The chain uses TRBV7-9 and TRBJ1-5; D unclear. From germline, CDR1 is SEHNR and CDR2 FQNEAQ (reference sequence). Trimming took 3 bases from V and 5 from J, leaving 5 bases between them. This CDR3 has 12 residues. CDR3 DNA sequence: TGTGCCAGCAGCTTGAATTATCAGCCCCAGCATTTT. Protein: CASSLNYQPQHF.

The rearrangement uses TRBV5-1 and TRBJ2-1; 11 positions match TRBD2. J lost 0 bases, V lost 4 bases, and 6 bases had no gene match. Germline CDR1 and CDR2: SGHRS and YFSETQ. The CDR3 extends over 17 amino acids. CDR3 sequence (DNA): TGCGCCAGCAGCGGGGGACTAGCGGTAAGCTCCTACAATGAGCAGTTCTTC. Translation gives CASSGGLAVSSYNEQFF.

The chain recombines TRBV6-5 with TRBJ1-2; the match to TRBD1 covers 9 bases. The germline V gene has CDR1 MNHEY and CDR2 SVGAGI. The CDR3 covers 15 residues. J was trimmed by 7 bases and V by 6 bases; bases with no gene match: 12. CDR3 residues: CASRPPGQGVGGYTF. The CDR3 DNA reads TGTGCCAGCAGGCCACCGGGACAGGGCGTCGGTGGCTACACCTTC.

This clone was seen only once. The chain carries TRBV6-1 and TRBJ2-7, with D possibly being TRBD2 (5 bases). Germline CDR1 and CDR2: MNHNS and SASEGT. The CDR3 extends over 15 amino acids. V was clipped by 2 bases and J by 4 bases, with 15 bases between them. This CDR3 reads CASSESWDTGYEQYF. CDR3 nucleotides: TGTGCCAGCAGTGAATCATGGGATACGGGATACGAGCAGTACTTC.

The V call is TRBV5-5, the J call TRBJ1-2; no definite D call. Germline lookup yields CDR1 SGHKS and CDR2 YYEKEE (reference sequence). The length of the CDR3 is 12 residues. Trimming removed 1 base at V and 5 bases at J, with 6 bases between. CDR3 region: CASSLPHYGYTF. The CDR3 nucleotides are TGTGCCAGCAGCTTGCCACATTATGGCTACACCTTC.

The rearrangement uses TRBV18 and TRBJ2-7; D might be TRBD1 (5 bases). Germline-derived CDR1 and CDR2 are KGHSH and LQKENI. The CDR3 contains 14 residues. The V end was cut by 2 bases, the J end by 0 bases, with 8 bases between. DNA of the CDR3: TGTGCCAGCTCACCAGTAGGGGTCTCCTACGAGCAGTACTTC. It translates to CASSPVGVSYEQYF.

The sample holds one count of this clone. The V gene is TRBV5-6, the J gene TRBJ2-7; 12 positions agree with TRBD1. Germline-derived CDR1 and CDR2 are SGHDT and YYEEEE. V lost 0 bases to trimming and J lost 3 bases; unmatched junction nucleotides: 4. The CDR3 extends over 16 amino acids. CDR3 amino acids: CASSLGGTGGYYEQYF. The CDR3 DNA is TGTGCCAGCAGCTTGGGCGGGACAGGGGGCTACTACGAGCAGTACTTC.

This clone was picked up one time. One end of the junction does not line up with germline, which may come from a read error. The chain links TRBV7-7 to TRBJ2-7; weak D call: TRBD2 (6 bases). CDR3 length: 13 residues. Germline V gene sequence: CDR1 SSHAT, CDR2 FNYEAQ (reference sequence). The chain's CDR3 is CASSLAEADEQYF. DNA for the CDR3: TGTGCTAGCAGCTTAGCGGAAGCTGACGAGCAGTACTTC.

V gene TRBV6-5 combines with J gene TRBJ2-7; D is perhaps TRBD1 (5 bases). The CDR3 has 12 amino acids. Germline V gene data show CDR1 as MNHEY and CDR2 as SVGAGI. V gave up 8 bases and J gave up 0 bases, with 8 bases separating them. CDR3 loop: CASADNSYEQYF. Written as DNA, the CDR3 is TGTGCCAGCGCGGACAACTCCTACGAGCAGTACTTC.